The 19 T cell receptor beta chains given below trace back to one sample, sequenced in a study of cytomegalovirus exposure and HLA in healthy donors. The PCR employed 60 Vbeta primers together with 13 Jbeta primers. The repertoire was sequenced with immunoSEQ multiplex PCR; TCRdb's copy has only in-frame clones and lacks some. This table holds under 130,000 clones, less than 75% found once. The source material was PBMCs. These receptors all stem from a middle-aged man in good health and CMV-seropositive.

Comments on this clone: This sample also contains other DNA sequences that code for the same CDR3. The chain recombines TRBV4-3 with TRBJ2-5; D may be TRBD1 (6 bases). The CDR3 consists of 15 residues. Germline V gene sequence: CDR1 LGHNA, CDR2 YSLEER. The V gene lost 0 bases and the J gene lost 4 bases, with 12 bases spanning the gap. The DNA of the CDR3 is TGCGCCAGCAGCCAAGATCGGACAGTCCGAGAGACCCAGTACTTC. It yields the protein CASSQDRTVRETQYF.

The V call is TRBV28, the J call TRBJ1-1; unclear D gene. The V end was cut by 2 bases, the J end by 1 base, with 5 bases between. The CDR3 spans 13 residues. CDR1 is MDHEN and CDR2 is SYDVKM in the germline V gene. The CDR3 bases are TGTGCCAGCAGTTTAGCGAGGAACACTGAAGCTTTCTTT. Amino acid sequence: CASSLARNTEAFF.

V and J are TRBV7-2 and TRBJ1-2, with D possibly TRBD1 on 6 matching bases. V was cut by 2 bases and J by 3 bases, with 16 bases left in between. The CDR3 has 16 amino acids. Germline CDR1 reads SGHTA; CDR2 reads FQGNSA. The CDR3 DNA reads as TGTGCCAGCAGCTTATCCCCCCAGGGGAGCTACTATGGCTACACCTTC. Amino acids: CASSLSPQGSYYGYTF.

V and J are TRBV20-1 and TRBJ1-1, with D possibly TRBD1 on 6 matching bases. This CDR3 region has 11 residues. V dropped 8 bases and J dropped 1 base, with 8 bases sitting between them. Germline assignment: CDR1 DFQATT and CDR2 SNEGSKA (reference sequence). The CDR3 is CSIGGNTEAFF. The CDR3 bases are TGCAGTATAGGGGGGAACACTGAAGCTTTCTTT.

This chain connects TRBV6-5 to TRBJ1-1; 8 bases align to TRBD1. V lost 4 bases to trimming and J lost 4 bases; unmatched junction nucleotides: 8. The CDR3 is 15 residues long. Germline V gene sequence: CDR1 MNHEY, CDR2 SVGAGI. DNA of the CDR3: TGTGCCAGCAGTTCTTTCAGACAGGGGTTCACTGAAGCTTTCTTT. As protein: CASSSFRQGFTEAFF.

This chain joins TRBV4-2 and TRBJ1-2; D gene ambiguous. CDR3 size: 16 residues. The V gene's germline CDR1 is LGHNA and CDR2 YNFKEQ. V was clipped by 0 bases and J by 8 bases, with 19 bases between them. CDR3 coding DNA: TGTGCCAGCAGCCAAGAATTTAGCGGGGAGGTCAGCGGCTACACCTTC. Amino acids: CASSQEFSGEVSGYTF.

The chain has TRBV7-3 and TRBJ2-1; 7 bases map to TRBD1. This CDR3 region has 16 residues. V dropped 1 base and J dropped 1; count of bases not matched to a gene: 4. In germline, CDR1 is SGHTA, CDR2 FQGTGA. CDR3 sequence (DNA): TGTGCCAGCAGCTTAAACACAGGGGCTTCCTACAATGAGCAGTTCTTC. This codes for CASSLNTGASYNEQFF.

The gene calls are TRBV11-2 and TRBJ1-1, with no clear D. Germline V CDR1 and CDR2: SGHAT, FQNNGV. The CDR3 has 15 amino acids. The V and J ends lost 0 bases and 8 bases respectively, with 16 bases between them. The CDR3 nucleotides are TGTGCCAGCAGCTTAGAGCTCGGCCAGGCAACAGAAGCTTTCTTT. Protein product: CASSLELGQATEAFF.

V gene TRBV5-4 combines with J gene TRBJ2-5; 10 nucleotides match TRBD2. J lost 1 base, V lost 4 bases, and 13 bases had no gene match. Germline loops: CDR1 SGHNT, CDR2 YYREEE (reference sequence). CDR3 size: 18 residues. The CDR3 DNA follows: TGTGCCAGCAGCCCCTACCGGGCTAGCGGGGGTATCCAAGAGACCCAGTACTTC. Protein sequence: CASSPYRASGGIQETQYF. The whole variable domain, remainder taken from reference TRBV5-4 and TRBJ2-5, is ETGVTQSPTHLIKTRGQQVTLRCSSQSGHNTVSWYQQALGQGPQFIFQYYREEENGRGNFPPRFSGLQFPNYSSELNVNALELDDSALYLCASSPYRASGGIQETQYFGPGTRLLVL.

The rearrangement links TRBV18 to TRBJ2-3; D may be TRBD1 (6 bases). Per germline, CDR1 KGHSH and CDR2 LQKENI. V dropped 4 bases and J dropped 1 base, with 9 bases sitting between them. This CDR3 comprises 14 residues. CDR3: CASSLRTGTDTQYF. For the CDR3, the DNA is TGTGCCAGCTCACTACGGACAGGCACAGATACGCAGTATTTT.

The chain links TRBV6-5 to TRBJ1-1, with a tentative D call TRBD1 (6 bases). The germline gives CDR1 MNHEY, CDR2 SVGAGI. The CDR3 length is 16 residues. V gave up 0 bases and J gave up 1 base, with 12 bases separating them. CDR3 protein: CASSYSMARGNTEAFF. The CDR3 region has the DNA TGTGCCAGCAGTTACTCGATGGCCAGGGGGAACACTGAAGCTTTCTTT.

V usage is TRBV28 and J usage is TRBJ1-3; 9 nucleotides align to TRBD1. This CDR3 contains 15 residues. Germline V gives CDR1 MDHEN, CDR2 SYDVKM. The ends lost 7 bases at V and 5 bases at J; junction bases unmatched: 9. CDR3 in DNA: TGTGCCAGCATACCGGGACAGGGCCTCCGAAACACCATATATTTT. The encoded protein is CASIPGQGLRNTIYF.

This clone showed up just once. The V gene is TRBV19, the J gene TRBJ2-3; 9 bases fit TRBD2. CDR1 and CDR2 from the germline V gene are LNHDA and SQIVND (reference sequence). There are 16 residues in the CDR3. J was trimmed by 4 bases and V by 7 bases; bases with no gene match: 12. CDR3 region: CASNLRSGSGPDTQYF. The CDR3 DNA is TGTGCCAGTAACCTCCGTAGCGGGAGCGGGCCAGATACGCAGTATTTT.

The genes are TRBV28 and TRBJ1-1, with D possibly TRBD1 on 5 matching bases. Germline-derived CDR1 and CDR2 are MDHEN and SYDVKM. This CDR3 contains 13 residues. V dropped 4 bases and J dropped 2 bases, with 8 bases sitting between them. CDR3 in DNA: TGTGCCAGCAGTTGGGGGGTAAACACTGAAGCTTTCTTT. This gives the protein CASSWGVNTEAFF.

Here the CDR3 DNA reads TGTGCCAGTAGTTCTAGCGGCACAGATACGCAGTATTTT. This encodes CASSSSGTDTQYF. This rearrangement joins TRBV19 to TRBJ2-3, with TRBD2 as a possible D gene (6 bases). The CDR3 is 13 amino acids. Germline V gives CDR1 LNHDA, CDR2 SQIVND (reference sequence). V shed 5 bases and J shed 1 base, with 7 bases lying between them.

The rearrangement joins TRBV6-5 to TRBJ2-1; 7 positions agree with TRBD2. This CDR3 has 15 amino acids. Germline V gene lookup returns CDR1 MNHEY and CDR2 SVGAGI. The V segment lost 2 bases and the J segment 5 bases; nucleotides outside the gene matches: 6. DNA for the CDR3: TGTGCCAGCAGTTACGGGCTAGCGGCCCACAATGAGCAGTTCTTC. Protein sequence: CASSYGLAAHNEQFF.

The rearrangement joins TRBV7-9 to TRBJ2-7, with D maybe TRBD2 (7 bases). Between the trimmed V and J ends, which lost 2 bases and 0 bases, there was a span of 11 bases. Germline CDR1 reads SEHNR; CDR2 reads FQNEAQ (reference sequence). The CDR3 has 15 amino acids. In DNA, the CDR3 is TGTGCCAGCAGCTTACTAGCGGACAGCTCCTACGAGCAGTACTTC. This encodes CASSLLADSSYEQYF.

This rearrangement joins TRBV18 to TRBJ1-1; unclear D gene. This CDR3 has 14 residues. From germline, CDR1 is KGHSH and CDR2 LQKENI. With 0 bases removed from V and 6 bases from J, the gap between germline ends came to 11 bases. CDR3 coding DNA: TGTGCCAGCTCACCACCCTCGGGGAGACCTGAAGCTTTCTTT. Protein: CASSPPSGRPEAFF. The whole variable domain, filled in from reference TRBV18 and TRBJ1-1, reads NAGVMQNPRHLVRRRGQEARLRCSPMKGHSHVYWYRQLPEEGLKFMVYLQKENIIDESGMPKERFSAEFPKEGPSILRIQQVVRGDSAAYFCASSPPSGRPEAFFGQGTRLTVV.

This chain links TRBV11-2 with TRBJ2-3, with no clear D. The CDR3 extends over 15 amino acids. Germline V gene data show CDR1 as SGHAT and CDR2 as FQNNGV. The V gene lost 1 base and the J gene lost 1 base, with 9 bases spanning the gap. The DNA for the CDR3 is TGTGCCAGCAGCTTAGCCTATCCGCGCACAGATACGCAGTATTTT. As protein: CASSLAYPRTDTQYF.